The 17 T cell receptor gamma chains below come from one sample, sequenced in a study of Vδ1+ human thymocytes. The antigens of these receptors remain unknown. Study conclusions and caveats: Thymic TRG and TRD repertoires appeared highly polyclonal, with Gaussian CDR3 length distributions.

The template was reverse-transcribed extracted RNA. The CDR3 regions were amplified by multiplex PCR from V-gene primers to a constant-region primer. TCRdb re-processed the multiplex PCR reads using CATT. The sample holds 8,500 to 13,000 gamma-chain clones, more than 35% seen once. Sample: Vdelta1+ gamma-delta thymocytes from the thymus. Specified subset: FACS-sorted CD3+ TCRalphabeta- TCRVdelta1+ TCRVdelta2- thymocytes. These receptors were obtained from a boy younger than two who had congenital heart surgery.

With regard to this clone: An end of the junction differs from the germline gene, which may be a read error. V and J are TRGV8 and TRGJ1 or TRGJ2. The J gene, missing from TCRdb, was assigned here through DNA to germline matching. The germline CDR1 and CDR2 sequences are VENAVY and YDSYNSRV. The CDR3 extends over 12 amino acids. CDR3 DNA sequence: TGCGCCACCTGGGACCCTGAGGGAAAGAAACTCTTT. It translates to CATWDPEGKKLF.

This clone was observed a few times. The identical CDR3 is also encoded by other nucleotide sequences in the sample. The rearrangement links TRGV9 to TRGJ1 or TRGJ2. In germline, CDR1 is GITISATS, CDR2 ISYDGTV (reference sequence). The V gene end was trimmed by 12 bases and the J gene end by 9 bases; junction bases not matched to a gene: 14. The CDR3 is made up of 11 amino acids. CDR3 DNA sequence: TGTGCCGGGTGGGAGGTGCGTAAGAAACTCTTT. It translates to CAGWEVRKKLF.

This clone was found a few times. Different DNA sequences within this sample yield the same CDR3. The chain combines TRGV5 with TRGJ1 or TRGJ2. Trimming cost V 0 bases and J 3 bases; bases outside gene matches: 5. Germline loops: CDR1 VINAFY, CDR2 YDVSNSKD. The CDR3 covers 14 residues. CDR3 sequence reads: CATWDRPRYYKKLF. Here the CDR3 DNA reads TGTGCCACCTGGGACAGGCCACGTTATTATAAGAAACTCTTT.

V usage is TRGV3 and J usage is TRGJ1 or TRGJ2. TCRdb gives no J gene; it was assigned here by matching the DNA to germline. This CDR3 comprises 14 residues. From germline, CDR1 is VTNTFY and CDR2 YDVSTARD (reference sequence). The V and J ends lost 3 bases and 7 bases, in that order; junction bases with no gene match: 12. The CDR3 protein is CATWDGPLEYKKLF. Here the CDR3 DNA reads TGTGCCACCTGGGACGGGCCTTTGGAATATAAGAAACTCTTT.

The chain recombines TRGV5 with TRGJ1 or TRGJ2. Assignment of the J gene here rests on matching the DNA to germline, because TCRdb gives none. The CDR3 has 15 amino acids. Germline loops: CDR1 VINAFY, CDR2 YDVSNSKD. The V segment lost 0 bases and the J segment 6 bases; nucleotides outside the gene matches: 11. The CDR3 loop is CATWDRSRVGYKKLF. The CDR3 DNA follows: TGTGCCACCTGGGACAGGTCGCGGGTTGGTTATAAGAAACTCTTT.

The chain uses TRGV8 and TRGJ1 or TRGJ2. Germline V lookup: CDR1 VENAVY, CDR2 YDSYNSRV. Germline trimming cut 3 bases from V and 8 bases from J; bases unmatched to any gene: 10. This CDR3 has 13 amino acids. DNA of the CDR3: TGTGCCACCTGGGATTGGAGATGGGATAAGAAACTCTTT. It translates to CATWDWRWDKKLF.

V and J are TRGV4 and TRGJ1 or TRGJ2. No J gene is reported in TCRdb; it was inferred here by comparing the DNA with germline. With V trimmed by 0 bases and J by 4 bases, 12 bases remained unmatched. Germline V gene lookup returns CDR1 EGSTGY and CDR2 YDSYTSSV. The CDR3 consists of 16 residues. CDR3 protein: CATWDGPADYYYKKLF. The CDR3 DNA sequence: TGTGCCACCTGGGATGGGCCTGCTGACTACTATTATAAGAAACTCTTT.

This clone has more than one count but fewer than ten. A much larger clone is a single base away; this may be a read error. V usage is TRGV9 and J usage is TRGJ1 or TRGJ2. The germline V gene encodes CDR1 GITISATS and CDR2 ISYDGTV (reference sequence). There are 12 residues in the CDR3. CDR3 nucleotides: TGTGCCTTGGGGGAGAATTATTATAAGAAACTCTTT. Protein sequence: CALGENYYKKLF.

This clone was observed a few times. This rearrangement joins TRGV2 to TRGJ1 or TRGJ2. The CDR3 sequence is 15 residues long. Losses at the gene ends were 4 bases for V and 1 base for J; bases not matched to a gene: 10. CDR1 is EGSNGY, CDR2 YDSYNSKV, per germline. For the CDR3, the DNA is TGTGCCACCTGGGATGGGCCCCATAATTATTATAAGAAACTCTTT. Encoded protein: CATWDGPHNYYKKLF.

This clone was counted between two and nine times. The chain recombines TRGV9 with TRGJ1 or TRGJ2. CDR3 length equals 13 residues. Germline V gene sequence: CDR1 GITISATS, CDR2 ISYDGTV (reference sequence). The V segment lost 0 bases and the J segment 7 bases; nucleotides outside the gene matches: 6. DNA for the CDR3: TGTGCCTTGTGGGAGGTGGAGGGATATAAGAAACTCTTT. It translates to CALWEVEGYKKLF.

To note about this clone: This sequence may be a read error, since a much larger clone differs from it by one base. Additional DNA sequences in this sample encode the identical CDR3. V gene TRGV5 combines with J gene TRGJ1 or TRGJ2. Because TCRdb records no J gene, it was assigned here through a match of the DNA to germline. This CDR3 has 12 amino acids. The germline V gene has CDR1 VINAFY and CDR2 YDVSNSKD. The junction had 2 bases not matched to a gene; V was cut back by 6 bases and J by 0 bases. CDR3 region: CATWQNYYKKLF. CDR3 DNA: TGTGCCACCTGGCAGAATTATTATAAGAAACTCTTT.

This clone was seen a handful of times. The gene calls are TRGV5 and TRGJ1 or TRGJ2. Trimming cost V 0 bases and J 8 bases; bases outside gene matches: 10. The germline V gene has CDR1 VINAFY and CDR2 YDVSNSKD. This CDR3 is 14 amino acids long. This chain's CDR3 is CATWDRPLGHKKLF. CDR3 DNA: TGTGCCACCTGGGACAGGCCCCTGGGGCATAAGAAACTCTTT.

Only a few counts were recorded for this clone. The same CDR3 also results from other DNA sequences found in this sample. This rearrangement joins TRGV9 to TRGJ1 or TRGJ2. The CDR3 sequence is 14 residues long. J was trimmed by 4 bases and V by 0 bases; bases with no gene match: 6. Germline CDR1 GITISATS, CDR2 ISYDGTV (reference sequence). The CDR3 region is CALWEVANYYKKLF. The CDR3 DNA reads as TGTGCCTTGTGGGAGGTGGCCAACTATTATAAGAAACTCTTT.

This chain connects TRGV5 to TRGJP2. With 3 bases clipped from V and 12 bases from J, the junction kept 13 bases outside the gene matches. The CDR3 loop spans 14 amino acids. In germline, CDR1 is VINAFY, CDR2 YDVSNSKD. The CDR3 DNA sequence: TGTGCCACCTGGGACCGAACAAGGGGTCGGATCAAGACGTTT. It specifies CATWDRTRGRIKTF.

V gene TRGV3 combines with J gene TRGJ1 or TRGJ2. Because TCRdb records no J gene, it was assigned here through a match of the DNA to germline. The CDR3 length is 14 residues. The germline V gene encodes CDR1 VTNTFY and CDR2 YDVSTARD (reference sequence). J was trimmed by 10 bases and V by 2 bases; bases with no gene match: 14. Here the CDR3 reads CATWDKEIIEKKLF. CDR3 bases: TGTGCCACCTGGGACAAAGAGATAATAGAGAAGAAACTCTTT.

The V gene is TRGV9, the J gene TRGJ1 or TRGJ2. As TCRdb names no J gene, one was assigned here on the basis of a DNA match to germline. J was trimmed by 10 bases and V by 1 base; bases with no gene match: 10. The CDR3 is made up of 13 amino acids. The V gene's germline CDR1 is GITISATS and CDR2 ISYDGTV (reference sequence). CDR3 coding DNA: TGTGCCTTGTGGGAGGTTTCGGCGACCAAGAAACTCTTT. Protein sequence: CALWEVSATKKLF.

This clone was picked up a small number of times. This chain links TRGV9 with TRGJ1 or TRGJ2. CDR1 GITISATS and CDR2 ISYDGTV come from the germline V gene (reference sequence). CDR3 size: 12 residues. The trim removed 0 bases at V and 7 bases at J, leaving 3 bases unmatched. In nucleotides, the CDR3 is TGTGCCTTGTGGGAGGTGACGTATAAGAAACTCTTT. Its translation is CALWEVTYKKLF.